These 27 T cell receptor beta chains came from one sample sequenced in a study of T cell changes during pregnancy in multiple sclerosis. Repertoires were generated with immunoSEQ multiplex PCR, while TCRdb's copy carries only in-frame clones and drops some. This table has 25,000 to 40,000 clones, around nine tenths appearing once. Sample: CD8+ T cells from peripheral blood mononuclear cells, taken in the second trimester of pregnancy. These receptors were obtained from a female donor with multiple sclerosis, enrolled in a pregnancy study.

The chain carries TRBV27 and TRBJ1-1; D may be TRBD1 (5 bases). V shed 8 bases and J shed 6 bases, with 13 bases lying between them. Germline CDR1 reads MNHEY; CDR2 reads SMNVEV (reference sequence). The CDR3 extends over 12 amino acids. CDR3 amino acids: CASSRGGSEAFF. In DNA form, the CDR3 reads TGTGCCAGCTCCCGGGGGGGATCTGAAGCTTTCTTT.

The V call is TRBV29-1, the J call TRBJ2-1; the match to TRBD2 covers 11 bases. The V and J ends lost 1 base and 6 bases, in that order; junction bases with no gene match: 8. The CDR3 is 16 residues long. The V gene's germline CDR1 is SQVTM and CDR2 ANQGSEA. The DNA for the CDR3 is TGCAGCGTTGAAGGAATGTCGGGGACTAGCGGCAATGAGCAGTTCTTC. It encodes CSVEGMSGTSGNEQFF.

The chain has TRBV28 and TRBJ1-5; TRBD1 is a possible D gene (6 bases). V dropped 8 bases and J dropped 7 bases, with 21 bases sitting between them. CDR3 size: 15 residues. Germline V gives CDR1 MDHEN, CDR2 SYDVKM. The CDR3, as DNA: TGTGCCAGCCGAGGGCACGGGGGGCTTCAACAGCCCCAGCATTTT. The encoded protein is CASRGHGGLQQPQHF.

This clone was seen a single time. The rearrangement links TRBV11-3 to TRBJ1-2; D possibly corresponds to TRBD1 (5 bases). The V gene's germline CDR1 is SGHNT and CDR2 YENEEA. This CDR3 contains 13 residues. V was trimmed by 1 base and J by 8 bases, leaving 11 bases between them. CDR3 in amino acids: CASSLGRAGGYTF. Here the CDR3 DNA reads TGTGCCAGCAGCTTAGGCAGGGCAGGCGGCTACACCTTC.

The V and J genes are TRBV28 and TRBJ1-4; 7 bases agree with TRBD1. The CDR3 sequence is 17 residues long. V was pared by 3 bases and J by 0 bases, with 7 bases of the junction left unmatched. From germline, CDR1 is MDHEN and CDR2 SYDVKM. The DNA for the CDR3 is TGTGCCAGCAGTTTTCCGGGACAGCAAGCAACTAATGAAAAACTGTTTTTT. It yields the protein CASSFPGQQATNEKLFF.

The chain is built from TRBV28 and TRBJ2-3; D is unclear. Trimming cost V 6 bases and J 0 bases, with 4 bases left between them. Germline V lookup: CDR1 MDHEN, CDR2 SYDVKM. This CDR3 is built from 12 residues. Here the CDR3 DNA reads TGTGCCAGCAGCCATAGCACAGATACGCAGTATTTT. As protein: CASSHSTDTQYF.

The chain employs TRBV4-2 and TRBJ2-7; weak D call: TRBD2 (6 bases). The CDR3 loop spans 16 amino acids. CDR1 is LGHNA, CDR2 YNFKEQ, per germline. Trimming cost V 0 bases and J 2 bases, with 14 bases left between them. CDR3 amino acids: CASSQEASGSPYEQYF. The DNA for the CDR3 is TGTGCCAGCAGCCAAGAGGCGAGCGGGTCCCCCTACGAGCAGTACTTC.

This rearrangement joins TRBV6-6 to TRBJ2-4, with TRBD2 as a possible D gene (6 bases). This CDR3 has 14 amino acids. CDR1 MNHNY and CDR2 SVGAGI come from the germline V gene (reference sequence). The ends were cut back, 7 bases at V and 0 bases at J, with 10 bases in the middle. The CDR3 DNA follows: TGTGCCAGCACTAACGGGGGAGCCAAAAACATTCAGTACTTC. Protein product: CASTNGGAKNIQYF.

The V call is TRBV19, the J call TRBJ2-2; the D is unclear. Trimming removed 5 bases at V and 5 bases at J, with 9 bases between. This CDR3 contains 13 residues. In germline, CDR1 is LNHDA, CDR2 SQIVND (reference sequence). CDR3 DNA sequence: TGTGCCAGTAGTGCCACAGAGACCGGGGAGCTGTTTTTT. This encodes CASSATETGELFF.

The genes are TRBV5-5 and TRBJ2-1, with D hard to call. Germline loops: CDR1 SGHKS, CDR2 YYEKEE (reference sequence). V was trimmed by 3 bases and J by 8 bases, leaving 15 bases between them. The CDR3 is 14 amino acids. The CDR3 protein is CASSSYPVGDEQFF. CDR3 DNA sequence: TGTGCCAGCAGCTCCTACCCCGTGGGCGATGAGCAGTTCTTC.

The rearrangement uses TRBV7-9 and TRBJ1-2; D is possibly TRBD1 (5 bases). Deletions cut 5 bases from V and 3 bases from J, with 16 bases between. CDR1 is SEHNR, CDR2 FQNEAQ, per germline (reference sequence). This CDR3 spans 15 amino acids. The DNA of the CDR3 is TGTGCCAGCAGCCCGCCAGGGAGGTCGTACTATGGCTACACCTTC. It specifies CASSPPGRSYYGYTF.

The genes are TRBV7-3 and TRBJ1-1, with TRBD1 matching over 12 bases. V was pared by 5 bases and J by 8 bases, with 3 bases of the junction left unmatched. This CDR3 contains 13 residues. Germline V lookup: CDR1 SGHTA, CDR2 FQGTGA. The CDR3 sequence: CASSEGTGGEAFF. In DNA, the CDR3 is TGTGCCAGCAGCGAGGGGACAGGGGGCGAAGCTTTCTTT.

The gene calls are TRBV19 and TRBJ2-7; 11 bases agree with TRBD2. The CDR3 extends over 17 amino acids. Germline V gene data show CDR1 as LNHDA and CDR2 as SQIVND (reference sequence). V lost 1 base and J lost 0; bases outside the gene matches: 5. The CDR3 region is CASSIALAGVSSYEQYF. Here the CDR3 DNA reads TGTGCCAGTAGTATAGCACTAGCGGGAGTCTCCTCCTACGAGCAGTACTTC.

This clone was seen only a few times. V gene TRBV7-3 combines with J gene TRBJ2-1, with TRBD2 matching over 14 bases. J gave up 10 bases and V 5 bases, and 10 bases lay outside the gene matches. The CDR3 consists of 16 residues. In germline, CDR1 is SGHTA, CDR2 FQGTGA. The CDR3 DNA is TGTGCCAGCAGCCCCGAGCCGGGACTAGCGGGAGACGAGCAGTTCTTC. Translating gives CASSPEPGLAGDEQFF.

The genes are TRBV11-2 and TRBJ2-7; possible D gene TRBD1, 6 bases. This CDR3 contains 15 residues. V lost 1 base and J lost 1, with 11 bases in between. Per germline, CDR1 SGHAT and CDR2 FQNNGV. The CDR3 sequence: CASSLVRQVSYEQYF. CDR3 sequence (DNA): TGTGCCAGCAGCTTAGTTAGACAGGTGTCCTACGAGCAGTACTTC.

The V and J genes are TRBV4-1 and TRBJ2-1; 9 nucleotides agree with TRBD2. The CDR3 runs 15 residues. Germline CDR1 and CDR2: MGHRA and YSYEKL. J gave up 6 bases and V 3 bases, and 6 bases lay outside the gene matches. In DNA form, the CDR3 reads TGCGCCAGCAGCCACATTAGCGGGAGAAGCAATGAGCAGTTCTTC. The encoded protein is CASSHISGRSNEQFF.

The V gene is TRBV7-9, the J gene TRBJ2-7; D gene uncertain. The CDR3 spans 11 residues. The V end lost 4 bases, the J end lost 6 bases, and 7 bases lay between the germline ends. From germline, CDR1 is SEHNR and CDR2 FQNEAQ (reference sequence). In DNA form, the CDR3 reads TGTGCCAGCAGCTCCAACGGCGAGCAGTACTTC. Encoded protein: CASSSNGEQYF.

The chain is built from TRBV15 and TRBJ1-1, with D maybe TRBD1 (6 bases). The V and J ends lost 2 bases and 5 bases respectively, with 15 bases between them. The CDR3 runs to 15 residues. Germline V gene lookup returns CDR1 LNHNV and CDR2 YYDKDF (reference sequence). In DNA form, the CDR3 reads TGTGCCACCAGCAGACGACAGGAAGGGGTTACTGAAGCTTTCTTT. Amino acids: CATSRRQEGVTEAFF.

The V and J genes are TRBV27 and TRBJ2-2; 8 positions agree with TRBD2. CDR3 length: 16 residues. V lost 3 bases, J lost 6 bases, and 9 bases stayed unmatched. Germline V gene data show CDR1 as MNHEY and CDR2 as SMNVEV (reference sequence). CDR3 protein: CASSFSSGGPPGELFF. The CDR3 DNA reads as TGTGCCAGCAGTTTCTCTTCGGGAGGGCCCCCCGGGGAGCTGTTTTTT.

This chain uses TRBV19 with TRBJ2-5; the match to TRBD1 covers 8 bases. J was trimmed by 5 bases and V by 6 bases; bases with no gene match: 14. The germline CDR1 and CDR2 sequences are LNHDA and SQIVND (reference sequence). The CDR3 runs to 16 residues. CDR3 region: CASSQNTGGVRETQYF. CDR3 nucleotide sequence: TGTGCCAGTAGCCAAAACACAGGGGGAGTCAGGGAGACCCAGTACTTC. The variable domain in full, with the rest retrieved from reference TRBV19 and TRBJ2-5, is DGGITQSPKYLFRKEGQNVTLSCEQNLNHDAMYWYRQDPGQGLRLIYYSQIVNDFQKGDIAEGYSVSREKKESFPLTVTSAQKNPTAFYLCASSQNTGGVRETQYFGPGTRLLVL.

The V gene is TRBV5-4, the J gene TRBJ2-7; 7 nucleotides line up with TRBD2. There are 13 residues in the CDR3. Losses at the gene ends were 4 bases for V and 5 bases for J; bases not matched to a gene: 6. Germline V gene sequence: CDR1 SGHNT, CDR2 YYREEE (reference sequence). The CDR3 sequence is CASSRSGENEQYF. Written as DNA, the CDR3 is TGTGCCAGCAGCCGGAGCGGGGAAAACGAGCAGTACTTC.

The chain carries TRBV27 and TRBJ2-2; 8 positions agree with TRBD1. The CDR3 sequence is 14 residues long. V lost 1 base and J lost 7; bases outside the gene matches: 2. Germline V gene lookup returns CDR1 MNHEY and CDR2 SMNVEV (reference sequence). CDR3 sequence: CASSLWTGYGELFF. The DNA for the CDR3 is TGTGCCAGCAGTTTATGGACAGGGTACGGGGAGCTGTTTTTT.

The chain recombines TRBV5-4 with TRBJ1-2; possible D gene TRBD1, 6 bases. Germline V gene lookup returns CDR1 SGHNT and CDR2 YYREEE (reference sequence). The length of the CDR3 is 13 residues. V gave up 4 bases and J gave up 8 bases, with 15 bases separating them. CDR3 in DNA: TGTGCCAGCAGCCGTACAGGGATTAAAGGCTACACCTTC. Its translation is CASSRTGIKGYTF. The whole variable domain, remainder taken from reference TRBV5-4 and TRBJ1-2, is ETGVTQSPTHLIKTRGQQVTLRCSSQSGHNTVSWYQQALGQGPQFIFQYYREEENGRGNFPPRFSGLQFPNYSSELNVNALELDDSALYLCASSRTGIKGYTFGSGTRLTVV.

The genes are TRBV7-6 and TRBJ2-7, with TRBD2 matching over 11 bases. The ends lost 5 bases at V and 2 bases at J; junction bases unmatched: 5. Germline V gives CDR1 SGHVS, CDR2 FNYEAQ. The CDR3 has 15 amino acids. The CDR3: CASSPATSGTYEQYF. CDR3 nucleotides: TGTGCCAGCAGCCCGGCGACTAGCGGGACCTACGAGCAGTACTTC.

The chain uses TRBV19 and TRBJ2-7, with TRBD1 matching 11 bases. Germline loops: CDR1 LNHDA, CDR2 SQIVND (reference sequence). V lost 5 bases and J lost 7; bases outside the gene matches: 7. The CDR3 is 14 amino acids. This chain's CDR3 is CASSPGTGGWEQYF. In DNA form, the CDR3 reads TGTGCCAGTAGTCCCGGGACAGGGGGGTGGGAGCAGTACTTC.

J is TRBJ2-1 and V is TRBV19; 9 positions agree with TRBD2. Germline CDR1 is LNHDA and CDR2 is SQIVND (reference sequence). The CDR3 spans 15 residues. The ends lost 3 bases at V and 3 bases at J; junction bases unmatched: 3. The CDR3 spells CASSMASGNYNEQFF. The DNA of the CDR3 is TGTGCCAGTAGTATGGCTAGCGGGAACTACAATGAGCAGTTCTTC.

This clone was seen just once. The chain links TRBV11-2 to TRBJ2-5; possible D gene TRBD2, 6 bases. The germline gives CDR1 SGHAT, CDR2 FQNNGV. V was clipped by 5 bases and J by 4 bases, with 20 bases between them. The CDR3 is 16 amino acids. The CDR3: CASSEGLSGVGETQYF. In nucleotides, the CDR3 is TGTGCCAGCAGCGAAGGCCTGTCGGGAGTGGGAGAGACCCAGTACTTC.